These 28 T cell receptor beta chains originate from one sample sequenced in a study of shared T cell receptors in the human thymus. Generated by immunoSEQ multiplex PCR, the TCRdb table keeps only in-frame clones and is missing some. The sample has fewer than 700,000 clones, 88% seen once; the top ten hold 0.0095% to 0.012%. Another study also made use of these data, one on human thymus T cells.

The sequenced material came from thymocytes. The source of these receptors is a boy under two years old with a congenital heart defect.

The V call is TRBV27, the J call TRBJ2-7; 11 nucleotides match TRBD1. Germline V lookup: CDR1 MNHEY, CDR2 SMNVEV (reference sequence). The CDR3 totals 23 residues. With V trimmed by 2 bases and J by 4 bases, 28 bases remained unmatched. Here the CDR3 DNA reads TGTGCCAGCAGTTTAGAGCTTGGACAGGGGGCGATTCGAGCGGAGGGCCCGCCTTACGAGCAGTACTTC. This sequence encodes CASSLELGQGAIRAEGPPYEQYF.

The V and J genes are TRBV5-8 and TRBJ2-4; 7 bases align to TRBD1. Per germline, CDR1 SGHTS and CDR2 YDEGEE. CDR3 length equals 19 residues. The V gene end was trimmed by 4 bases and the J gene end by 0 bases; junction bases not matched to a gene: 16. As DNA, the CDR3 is TGTGCCAGCAGCCGCGAGGCGGACAGGCTAAACGTAGCCAAAAACATTCAGTACTTC. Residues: CASSREADRLNVAKNIQYF.

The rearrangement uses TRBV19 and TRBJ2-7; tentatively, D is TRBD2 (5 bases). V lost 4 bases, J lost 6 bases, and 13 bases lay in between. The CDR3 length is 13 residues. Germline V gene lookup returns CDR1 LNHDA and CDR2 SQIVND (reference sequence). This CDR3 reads CASSNGLKGEQYF. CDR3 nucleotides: TGTGCCAGTAGTAATGGACTTAAAGGCGAGCAGTACTTC.

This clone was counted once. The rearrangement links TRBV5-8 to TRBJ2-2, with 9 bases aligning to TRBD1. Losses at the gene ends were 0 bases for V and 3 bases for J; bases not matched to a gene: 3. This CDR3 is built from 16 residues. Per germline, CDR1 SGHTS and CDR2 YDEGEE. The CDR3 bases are TGTGCCAGCAGCTTGGGGACAGGGGCCTACACCGGGGAGCTGTTTTTT. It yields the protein CASSLGTGAYTGELFF.

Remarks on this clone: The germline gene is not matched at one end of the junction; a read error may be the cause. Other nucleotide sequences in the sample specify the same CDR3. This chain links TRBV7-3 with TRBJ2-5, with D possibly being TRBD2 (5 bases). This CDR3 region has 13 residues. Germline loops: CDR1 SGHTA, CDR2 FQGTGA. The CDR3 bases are TGTGCCAGCAGCCTAACCCGCGGGGAGACCCAGTACTTC. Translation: CASSLTRGETQYF.

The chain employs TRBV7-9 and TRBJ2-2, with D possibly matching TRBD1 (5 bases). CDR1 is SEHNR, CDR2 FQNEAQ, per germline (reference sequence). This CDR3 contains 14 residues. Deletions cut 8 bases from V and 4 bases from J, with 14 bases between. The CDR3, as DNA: TGTGCCAGCTTCCCGCAGGGAAGCACCGGGGAGCTGTTTTTT. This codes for CASFPQGSTGELFF.

This CDR3 reads CASSLTTFGDENEQFF. The CDR3 DNA reads as TGTGCCAGTAGTCTCACCACCTTCGGAGATGAGAATGAGCAGTTCTTC. This chain connects TRBV19 to TRBJ2-1; D call uncertain. Trimming removed 5 bases at V and 7 bases at J, with 21 bases between. CDR3 length: 16 amino acids. Per germline, CDR1 LNHDA and CDR2 SQIVND (reference sequence). The variable domain in full, with the rest retrieved from reference TRBV19 and TRBJ2-1, is DGGITQSPKYLFRKEGQNVTLSCEQNLNHDAMYWYRQDPGQGLRLIYYSQIVNDFQKGDIAEGYSVSREKKESFPLTVTSAQKNPTAFYLCASSLTTFGDENEQFFGPGTRLTVL.

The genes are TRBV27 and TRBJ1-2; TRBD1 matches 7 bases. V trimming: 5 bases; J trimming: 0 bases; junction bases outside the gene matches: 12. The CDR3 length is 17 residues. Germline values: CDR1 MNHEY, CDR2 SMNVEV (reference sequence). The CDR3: CASSVGVPGGSNYGYTF. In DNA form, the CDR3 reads TGTGCCAGCAGTGTGGGGGTACCAGGGGGTTCTAACTATGGCTACACCTTC.

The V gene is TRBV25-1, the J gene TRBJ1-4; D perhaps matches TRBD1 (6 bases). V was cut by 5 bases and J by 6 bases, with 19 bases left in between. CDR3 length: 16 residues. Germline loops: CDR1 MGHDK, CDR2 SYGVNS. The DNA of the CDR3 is TGTGCCAGCAGTAAAGGGGGGGCGCGGGAATATGAAAAACTGTTTTTT. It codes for CASSKGGAREYEKLFF.

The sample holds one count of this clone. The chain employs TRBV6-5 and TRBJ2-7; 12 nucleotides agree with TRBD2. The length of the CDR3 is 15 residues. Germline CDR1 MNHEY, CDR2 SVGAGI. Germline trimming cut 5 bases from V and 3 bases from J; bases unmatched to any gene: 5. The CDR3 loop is CASSPTSGRSYEQYF. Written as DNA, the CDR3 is TGTGCCAGCAGTCCCACTAGCGGGAGGAGCTACGAGCAGTACTTC.

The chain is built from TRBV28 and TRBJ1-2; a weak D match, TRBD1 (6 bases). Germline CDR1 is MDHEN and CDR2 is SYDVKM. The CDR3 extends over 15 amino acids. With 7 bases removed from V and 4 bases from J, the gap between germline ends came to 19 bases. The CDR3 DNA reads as TGTGCCAGCACCCGGAGGGAGGGGGGACGCTATGGCTACACCTTC. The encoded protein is CASTRREGGRYGYTF.

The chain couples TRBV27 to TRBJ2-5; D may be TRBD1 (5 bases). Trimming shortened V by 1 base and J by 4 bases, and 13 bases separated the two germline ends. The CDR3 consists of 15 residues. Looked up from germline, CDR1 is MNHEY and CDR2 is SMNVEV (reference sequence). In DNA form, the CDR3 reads TGTGCCAGCAGTTTATTTCCAGGGCGGCGAGAGACCCAGTACTTC. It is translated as CASSLFPGRRETQYF.

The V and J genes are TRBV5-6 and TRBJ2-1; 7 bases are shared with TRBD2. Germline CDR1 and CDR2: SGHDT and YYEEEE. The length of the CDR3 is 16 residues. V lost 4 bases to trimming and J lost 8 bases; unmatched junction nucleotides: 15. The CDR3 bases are TGTGCCAGCAGCCGCGCTAGAGGGAGTCGGGGGGATGAGCAGTTCTTC. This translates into CASSRARGSRGDEQFF.

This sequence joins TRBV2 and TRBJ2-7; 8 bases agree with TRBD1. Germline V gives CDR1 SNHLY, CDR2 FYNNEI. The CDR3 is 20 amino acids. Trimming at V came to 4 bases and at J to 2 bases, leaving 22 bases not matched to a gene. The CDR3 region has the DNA TGTGCCAGCAGTGTTTATAGGAGGACAGGGCGGAACTACCGAACCTACGAGCAGTACTTC. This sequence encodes CASSVYRRTGRNYRTYEQYF.

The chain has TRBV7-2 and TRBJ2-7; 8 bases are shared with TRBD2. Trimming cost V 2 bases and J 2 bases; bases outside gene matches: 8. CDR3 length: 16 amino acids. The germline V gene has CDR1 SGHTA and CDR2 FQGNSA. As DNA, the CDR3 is TGTGCCAGCAGCTTATTCCTTAGCGGGGTAACCTACGAGCAGTACTTC. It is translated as CASSLFLSGVTYEQYF.

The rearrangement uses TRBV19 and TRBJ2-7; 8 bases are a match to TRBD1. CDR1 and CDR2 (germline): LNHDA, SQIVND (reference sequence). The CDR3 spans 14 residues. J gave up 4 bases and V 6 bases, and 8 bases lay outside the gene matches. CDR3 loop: CASSPVGQGYEQYF. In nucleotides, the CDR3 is TGTGCCAGTAGCCCCGTTGGACAGGGTTACGAGCAGTACTTC.

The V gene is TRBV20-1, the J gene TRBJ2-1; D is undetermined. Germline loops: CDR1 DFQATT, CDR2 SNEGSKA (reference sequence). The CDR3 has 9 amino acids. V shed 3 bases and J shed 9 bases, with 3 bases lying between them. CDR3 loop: CSASIEQFF. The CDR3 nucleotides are TGCAGTGCTAGTATTGAGCAGTTCTTC.

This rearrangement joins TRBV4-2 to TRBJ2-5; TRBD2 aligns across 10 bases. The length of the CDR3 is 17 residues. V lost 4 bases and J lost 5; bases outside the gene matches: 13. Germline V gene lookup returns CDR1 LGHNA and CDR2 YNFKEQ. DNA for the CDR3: TGTGCCAGCAGCCGCACCGGGACTAGCGCCCTTTGGGAGACCCAGTACTTC. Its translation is CASSRTGTSALWETQYF.

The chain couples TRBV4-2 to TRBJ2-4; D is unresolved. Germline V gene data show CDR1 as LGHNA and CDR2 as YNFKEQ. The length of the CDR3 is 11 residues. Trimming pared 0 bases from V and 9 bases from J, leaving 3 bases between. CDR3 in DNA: TGTGCCAGCAGCCAAGATCTCATTCAGTACTTC. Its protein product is CASSQDLIQYF.

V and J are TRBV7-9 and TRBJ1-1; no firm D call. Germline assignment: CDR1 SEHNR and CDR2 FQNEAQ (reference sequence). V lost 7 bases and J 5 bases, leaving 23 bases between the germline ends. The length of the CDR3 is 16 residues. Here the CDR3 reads CASIPPHGLVQTEAFF. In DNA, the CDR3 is TGTGCCAGCATCCCCCCTCACGGGTTGGTTCAAACTGAAGCTTTCTTT. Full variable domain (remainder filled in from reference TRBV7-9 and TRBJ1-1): DTGVSQNPRHKITKRGQNVTFRCDPISEHNRLYWYRQTLGQGPEFLTYFQNEAQLEKSRLLSDRFSAERPKGSFSTLEIQRTEQGDSAMYLCASIPPHGLVQTEAFFGQGTRLTVV.

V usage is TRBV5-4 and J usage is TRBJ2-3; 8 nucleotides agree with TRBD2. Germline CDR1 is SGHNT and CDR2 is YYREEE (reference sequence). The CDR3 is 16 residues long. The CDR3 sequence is CVAAGGAREDTDTQYF. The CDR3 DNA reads TGTGTGGCAGCTGGCGGGGCGCGGGAGGACACAGATACGCAGTATTTT.

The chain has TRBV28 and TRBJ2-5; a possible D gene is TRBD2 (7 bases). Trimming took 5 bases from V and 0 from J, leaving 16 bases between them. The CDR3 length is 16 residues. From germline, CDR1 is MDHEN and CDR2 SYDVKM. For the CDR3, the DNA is TGTGCCAGCAGTCCTAGACTAGGGGGGGACCAAGAGACCCAGTACTTC. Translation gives CASSPRLGGDQETQYF.

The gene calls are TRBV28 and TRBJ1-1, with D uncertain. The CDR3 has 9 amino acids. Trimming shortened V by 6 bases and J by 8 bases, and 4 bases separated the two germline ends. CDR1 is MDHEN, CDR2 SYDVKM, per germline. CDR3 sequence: CASSAEAFF. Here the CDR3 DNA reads TGTGCCAGCAGCGCGGAAGCTTTCTTT. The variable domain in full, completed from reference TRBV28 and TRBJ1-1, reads DVKVTQSSRYLVKRTGEKVFLECVQDMDHENMFWYRQDPGLGLRLIYFSYDVKMKEKGDIPEGYSVSREKKERFSLILESASTNQTSMYLCASSAEAFFGQGTRLTVV.

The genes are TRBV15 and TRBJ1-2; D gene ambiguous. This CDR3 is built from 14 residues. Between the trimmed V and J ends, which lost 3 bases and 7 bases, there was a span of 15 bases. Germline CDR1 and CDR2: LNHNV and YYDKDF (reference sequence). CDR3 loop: CATSRGIVEGGYTF. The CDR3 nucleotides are TGTGCCACCAGCAGGGGTATCGTTGAGGGTGGCTACACCTTC.

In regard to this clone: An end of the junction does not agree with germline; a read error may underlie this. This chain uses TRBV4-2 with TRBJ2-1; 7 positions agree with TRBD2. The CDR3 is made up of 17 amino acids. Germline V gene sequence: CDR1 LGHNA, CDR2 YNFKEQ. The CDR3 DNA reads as TGTGCCAGCAACCAAACCCACCTAGCGGAGGGGCCCAATGAGCAGTTCTTC. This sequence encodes CASNQTHLAEGPNEQFF.

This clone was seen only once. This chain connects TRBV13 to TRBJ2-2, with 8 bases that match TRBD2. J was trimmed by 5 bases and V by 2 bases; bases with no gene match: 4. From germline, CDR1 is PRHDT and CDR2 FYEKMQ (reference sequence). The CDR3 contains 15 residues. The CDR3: CASSLWTSWTGELFF. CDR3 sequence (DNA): TGTGCCAGCAGCTTATGGACTAGCTGGACCGGGGAGCTGTTTTTT.

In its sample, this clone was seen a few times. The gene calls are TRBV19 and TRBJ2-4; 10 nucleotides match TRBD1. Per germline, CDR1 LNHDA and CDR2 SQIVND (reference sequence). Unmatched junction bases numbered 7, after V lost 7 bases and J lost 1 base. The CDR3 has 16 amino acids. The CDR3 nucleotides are TGTGCCAGTACCGGTCCGGGACAGGGGGCCAAAAACATTCAGTACTTC. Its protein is CASTGPGQGAKNIQYF.

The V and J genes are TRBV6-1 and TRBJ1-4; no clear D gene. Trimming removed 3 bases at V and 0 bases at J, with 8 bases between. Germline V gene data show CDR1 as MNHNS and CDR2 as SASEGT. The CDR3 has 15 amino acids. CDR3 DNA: TGTGCCAGCAGTGACCCAAGCCCAACTAATGAAAAACTGTTTTTT. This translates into CASSDPSPTNEKLFF.